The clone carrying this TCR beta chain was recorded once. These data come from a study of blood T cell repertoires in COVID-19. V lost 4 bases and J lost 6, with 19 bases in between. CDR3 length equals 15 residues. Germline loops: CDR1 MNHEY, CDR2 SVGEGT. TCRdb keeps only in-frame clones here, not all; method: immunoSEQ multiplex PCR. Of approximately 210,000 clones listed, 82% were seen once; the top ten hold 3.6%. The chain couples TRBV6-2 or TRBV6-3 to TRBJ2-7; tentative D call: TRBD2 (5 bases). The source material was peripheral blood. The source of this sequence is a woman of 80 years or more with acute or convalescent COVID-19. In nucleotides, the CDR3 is TGTGCCAGCAGTTCAACCCCTAAACCCCGGGGCGAGCAGTACTTC. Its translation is CASSSTPKPRGEQYF.